This T cell receptor beta chain was sequenced during a study of cytomegalovirus exposure and HLA in healthy donors. Across the whole study: Genotyping of more than 300 donors showed that roughly 83% belonged to the Caucasian-associated ancestry cluster. The study, taken as a whole, reports: Later, an analysis showed that TCR beta chains associated with HLA were more clonally expanded than others that were equally common.

CDR3 length equals 18 residues. Germline-derived CDR1 and CDR2 are MNHNS and SASEGT. The germline V and J ends were trimmed by 2 bases and 0 bases, with 17 bases remaining between them. Primers for the PCR totalled 60 Vbeta and 13 Jbeta. Source study methods: There were some 87 million unique TCR beta chains by a later count, and approximately 12 million of them were shared. Some clones are missing from TCRdb's copy, which holds only in-frame ones; the method was immunoSEQ multiplex PCR. D and trimming were read from the DNA, whereas the V and J calls and clone size are those reported in that table. Found here are about 60,000 clones, approximately 79% of them singletons; the top ten hold 2.9%. This clone appeared once. What it recognizes is unknown.

This sequence was found in a woman aged 30 to 39 in good health and CMV-seronegative. The chain is built from TRBV6-1 and TRBJ1-5, with D possibly matching TRBD1 (5 bases). Sequencing was performed on PBMCs. The CDR3 DNA follows: TGTGCCAGCAGTGAAAGGCCAGGGAATTACGTTAGCAATCAGCCCCAGCATTTT. It specifies CASSERPGNYVSNQPQHF.